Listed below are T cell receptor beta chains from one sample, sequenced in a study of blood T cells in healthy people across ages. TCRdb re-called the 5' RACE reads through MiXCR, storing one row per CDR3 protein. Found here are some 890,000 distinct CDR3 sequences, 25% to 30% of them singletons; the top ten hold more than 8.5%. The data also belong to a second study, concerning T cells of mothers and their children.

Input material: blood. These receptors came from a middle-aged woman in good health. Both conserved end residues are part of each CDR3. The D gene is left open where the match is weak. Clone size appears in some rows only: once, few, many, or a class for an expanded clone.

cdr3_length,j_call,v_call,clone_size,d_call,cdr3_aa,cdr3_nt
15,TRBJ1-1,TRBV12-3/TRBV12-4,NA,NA,CASILGMGVNTEAFF,TGTGCCAGTATACTTGGGATGGGGGTAAACACTGAAGCTTTCTTT
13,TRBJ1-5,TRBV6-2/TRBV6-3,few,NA,CASSPVPDQPQHF,TGTGCCAGCAGCCCAGTTCCCGATCAGCCCCAGCATTTT
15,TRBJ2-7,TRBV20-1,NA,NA,CSARDLGGFAYEQYF,TGCAGTGCTAGAGATCTAGGAGGGTTCGCTTACGAGCAGTACTTC
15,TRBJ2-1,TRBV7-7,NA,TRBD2,CASSLNGGANNEQFF,TGTGCTAGCAGCTTAAACGGGGGGGCCAACAATGAGCAGTTCTTC
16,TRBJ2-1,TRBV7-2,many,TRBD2,CASSSTGGGARGEQFF,TGTGCCAGCAGCTCTACTGGCGGGGGGGCGAGGGGTGAGCAGTTCTTC
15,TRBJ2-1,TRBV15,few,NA,CATSSDNRGDNEQFF,TGTGCCACCAGCAGCGACAACCGAGGGGACAATGAGCAGTTCTTC
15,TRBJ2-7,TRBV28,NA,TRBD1,CASSSTGVPSYEQYF,TGTGCCAGCAGCTCGACAGGGGTCCCCTCCTACGAGCAGTACTTC
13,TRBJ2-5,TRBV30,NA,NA,CAWSGQLGETQYF,TGTGCCTGGAGTGGACAACTAGGGGAGACCCAGTACTTC
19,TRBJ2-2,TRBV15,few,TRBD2,CATSRVPSGGRGNTGELFF,TGTGCCACCAGCAGAGTCCCAAGCGGGGGGCGTGGGAACACCGGGGAGCTGTTTTTT
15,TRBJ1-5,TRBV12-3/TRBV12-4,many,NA,CASSPSPGSNQPQHF,TGTGCCAGCAGCCCCAGCCCTGGGAGCAATCAGCCCCAGCATTTT
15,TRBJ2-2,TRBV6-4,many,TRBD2,CASSELAGGTGELFF,TGTGCCAGCAGTGAACTAGCGGGGGGCACCGGGGAGCTGTTTTTT
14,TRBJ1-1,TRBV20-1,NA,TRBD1,CSAPDGTVNTEAFF,TGCAGTGCTCCCGACGGGACAGTTAACACTGAAGCTTTCTTT
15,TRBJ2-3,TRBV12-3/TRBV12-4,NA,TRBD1,CASSPRTGWTDAQYF,TGTGCCAGCAGCCCCAGGACAGGGTGGACAGATGCGCAGTATTTT
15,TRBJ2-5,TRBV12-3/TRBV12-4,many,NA,CASSLAAGFQETQYF,TGTGCCAGCAGTTTAGCGGCAGGGTTCCAAGAGACCCAGTACTTC
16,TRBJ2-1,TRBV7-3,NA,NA,CASSSTRTSSYNEQFF,TGTGCCAGCAGTTCAACACGCACAAGCTCCTACAATGAGCAGTTCTTC
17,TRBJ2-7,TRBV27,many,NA,CASSLYPRGFLSYEQYF,TGTGCCAGCAGTTTATACCCAAGGGGGTTTCTATCCTACGAGCAGTACTTC
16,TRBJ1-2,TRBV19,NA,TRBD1,CATSPYPGQNIYGYTF,TGTGCCACCTCGCCCTACCCGGGACAGAATATCTATGGCTACACCTTC
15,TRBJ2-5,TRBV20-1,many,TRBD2,CSAASLAGGQETQYF,TGCAGTGCTGCATCACTAGCGGGGGGGCAAGAGACCCAGTACTTC
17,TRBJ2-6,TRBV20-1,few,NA,CSASKMGPYSGANVPTF,TGCAGTGCTAGCAAGATGGGCCCTTACTCTGGGGCCAACGTCCCGACTTTC
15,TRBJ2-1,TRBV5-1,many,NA,CASSLGPGSYNEQFF,TGCGCCAGCAGCTTGGGGCCAGGATCCTACAATGAGCAGTTCTTC
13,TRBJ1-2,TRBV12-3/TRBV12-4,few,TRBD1,CASSTFQGDGYTF,TGTGCCAGCAGCACCTTTCAGGGGGATGGCTACACCTTC
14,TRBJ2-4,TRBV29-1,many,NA,CSVGMGEFKNIQYF,TGCAGCGTGGGCATGGGGGAATTTAAAAACATTCAGTACTTC
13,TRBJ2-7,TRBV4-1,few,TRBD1,CASSHNRGEEQYF,TGCGCCAGCAGCCATAACAGGGGTGAAGAGCAGTACTTC
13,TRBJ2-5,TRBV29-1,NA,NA,CSVQGQTVGEQYF,TGCAGCGTTCAGGGCCAGACAGTGGGGGAGCAGTACTTC